These 30 T cell receptor beta chains share one sample of origin, sequenced in a study of blood T cell repertoires in COVID-19. Assay used: immunoSEQ multiplex PCR; TCRdb lists only in-frame clones, some missing. The data hold a few hundred thousand clones, with around 84% observed a single time. Sequencing was carried out using PBMCs or T cells enriched from blood (not recorded which). These receptors were taken from a man in his forties who had recovered from COVID-19.

The chain carries TRBV12-3 or TRBV12-4 and TRBJ2-5; TRBD1 agrees at 7 bases. The CDR3 consists of 13 residues. After removal of 5 bases from V and 5 bases from J, the junction contained 5 bases not matched to a gene. For the CDR3, the DNA is TGTGCCAGCAGTACAGGGGATTTGGAGACCCAGTACTTC. Translation gives CASSTGDLETQYF.

This rearrangement joins TRBV2 to TRBJ2-7; the match to TRBD2 covers 9 bases. The CDR3 runs to 18 residues. CDR1 and CDR2 (germline): SNHLY, FYNNEI. Unmatched junction bases numbered 14, after V lost 3 bases and J lost 2 bases. CDR3 nucleotide sequence: TGTGCCAGCAGTGACGTTCATCTGCGGGAGGGCGGGACCTACGAGCAGTACTTC. This translates into CASSDVHLREGGTYEQYF.

The chain is built from TRBV2 and TRBJ2-3; 8 bases fit TRBD2. Per the germline V gene, CDR1 is SNHLY and CDR2 is FYNNEI. The junction had 4 bases not matched to a gene; V was cut back by 8 bases and J by 6 bases. This CDR3 has 12 residues. CDR3 amino acids: CASGLARDTQYF. CDR3 nucleotides: TGTGCCAGCGGACTAGCTAGGGATACGCAGTATTTT.

The chain joins TRBV3-1 (or the pseudogene TRBV3-2) to TRBJ1-3, with D perhaps TRBD1 (6 bases). The germline V gene encodes CDR1 LGHDT and CDR2 YNNKEL (reference sequence). The CDR3 is 15 residues long. V lost 4 bases, J lost 2 bases, and 12 bases lay in between. Here the CDR3 DNA reads TGTGCCAGCAGCCCCCCCCAGGGGACTGGAAACACCATATATTTT. Its protein is CASSPPQGTGNTIYF.

This rearrangement joins TRBV19 to TRBJ2-3; 13 positions match TRBD2. CDR1 and CDR2 (germline): LNHDA, SQIVND (reference sequence). CDR3 size: 16 residues. The ends lost 5 bases at V and 5 bases at J; junction bases unmatched: 7. The chain's CDR3 is CASSPKLAGGRDTQYF. The CDR3 coding sequence is TGTGCCAGTAGTCCCAAACTAGCGGGAGGGCGAGATACGCAGTATTTT. The full variable domain, rest sourced from reference TRBV19 and TRBJ2-3, is DGGITQSPKYLFRKEGQNVTLSCEQNLNHDAMYWYRQDPGQGLRLIYYSQIVNDFQKGDIAEGYSVSREKKESFPLTVTSAQKNPTAFYLCASSPKLAGGRDTQYFGPGTRLTVL.

The chain recombines TRBV6-5 with TRBJ2-5, with D tentatively TRBD1 (6 bases). Germline CDR1 and CDR2: MNHEY and SVGAGI. The CDR3 runs to 14 residues. V lost 6 bases and J 7 bases, leaving 18 bases between the germline ends. The CDR3 sequence is CASSPGQGLATQYF. The CDR3 coding sequence is TGTGCCAGCAGCCCCGGGCAGGGGTTAGCGACCCAGTACTTC.

This chain connects TRBV10-3 to TRBJ1-1; the D is unclear. The CDR3 is 13 amino acids. Germline CDR1 reads ENHRY; CDR2 reads SYGVKD. Trimming cost V 2 bases and J 8 bases, with 12 bases left between them. For the CDR3, the DNA is TGTGCCATCAGTGAGACCGGAGGTGCCGAAGCTTTCTTT. This translates into CAISETGGAEAFF.

V and J are TRBV29-1 and TRBJ1-2; 12 positions agree with TRBD1. Germline CDR1 is SQVTM and CDR2 is ANQGSEA. This CDR3 comprises 14 residues. The CDR3 is CRAGQGALDDGYTF. CDR3 bases: TGCAGGGCGGGACAGGGGGCGCTTGACGATGGCTACACCTTC.

The J gene is TRBJ1-5, the V gene TRBV19, with D possibly being TRBD1 (6 bases). CDR1 and CDR2 from the germline V gene are LNHDA and SQIVND (reference sequence). The CDR3 has 16 amino acids. Trimming left V 4 bases short and J 7 bases short, with 20 bases between. The CDR3 DNA follows: TGTGCCAGTAGTAAAACCGGGACAATGGAAGGACAGCCCCAGCATTTT. Translating gives CASSKTGTMEGQPQHF.

This clone was seen just once. The chain carries TRBV5-4 and TRBJ1-6; D is undetermined. The ends were cut back, 6 bases at V and 7 bases at J, with 17 bases in the middle. This CDR3 is 15 amino acids long. Germline-derived CDR1 and CDR2 are SGHNT and YYREEE (reference sequence). In DNA form, the CDR3 reads TGTGCCAGCACCTCTGGAGGAACGGGGAATTCACCCCTCCACTTT. This translates into CASTSGGTGNSPLHF.

The chain joins TRBV19 to TRBJ1-1; tentative D call: TRBD1 (6 bases). From germline, CDR1 is LNHDA and CDR2 SQIVND (reference sequence). There are 13 residues in the CDR3. V was clipped by 2 bases and J by 4 bases, with 8 bases between them. CDR3 protein: CASSIRGGTEAFF. CDR3 bases: TGTGCCAGTAGTATAAGGGGGGGCACTGAAGCTTTCTTT. Filled out from reference TRBV19 and TRBJ1-1, the complete variable domain reads DGGITQSPKYLFRKEGQNVTLSCEQNLNHDAMYWYRQDPGQGLRLIYYSQIVNDFQKGDIAEGYSVSREKKESFPLTVTSAQKNPTAFYLCASSIRGGTEAFFGQGTRLTVV.

This rearrangement joins TRBV18 to TRBJ2-7; the match to TRBD2 covers 11 bases. The junction had 9 bases not matched to a gene; V was cut back by 2 bases and J by 3 bases. Germline assignment: CDR1 KGHSH and CDR2 LQKENI. This CDR3 contains 17 residues. The CDR3 DNA reads as TGTGCCAGCTCACCAGCTCTAGCGGGAGGAGATCTCTACGAGCAGTACTTC. Protein product: CASSPALAGGDLYEQYF.

The chain carries TRBV4-1 and TRBJ1-1, with D perhaps matching TRBD1 (5 bases). Looked up from germline, CDR1 is MGHRA and CDR2 is YSYEKL. Trimming shortened V by 3 bases and J by 2 bases, and 13 bases separated the two germline ends. The CDR3 covers 15 residues. The CDR3 protein is CASSQQDISNTEAFF. CDR3 in DNA: TGCGCCAGCAGCCAGCAGGACATTTCAAACACTGAAGCTTTCTTT.

The chain links TRBV19 to TRBJ2-6, with D unresolved. V gave up 6 bases and J gave up 0 bases, with 6 bases separating them. The CDR3 consists of 14 residues. Germline CDR1 reads LNHDA; CDR2 reads SQIVND (reference sequence). The CDR3 nucleotides are TGTGCCAGTAGGAGGCTCTCTGGGGCCAACGTCCTGACTTTC. This gives the protein CASRRLSGANVLTF.

The rearrangement links TRBV2 to TRBJ1-5; possible D gene TRBD1, 6 bases. The CDR3 is made up of 14 amino acids. Germline CDR1 reads SNHLY; CDR2 reads FYNNEI. V dropped 7 bases and J dropped 5 bases, with 15 bases sitting between them. The CDR3 is CASTGGGVDQPQHF. CDR3 nucleotides: TGTGCCAGCACCGGGGGGGGCGTCGATCAGCCCCAGCATTTT.

This rearrangement joins TRBV14 to TRBJ2-7; 8 nucleotides line up with TRBD2. CDR1 is SGHDN, CDR2 FVKESK, per germline. CDR3 size: 16 residues. With V trimmed by 1 base and J by 3 bases, 8 bases remained unmatched. CDR3 sequence reads: CASSQAAPGLGYEQYF. The CDR3 DNA follows: TGTGCCAGCAGCCAAGCCGCGCCGGGACTAGGCTACGAGCAGTACTTC.

CDR3 bases: TGTGCCAGCAGTTTTAGGACAGGGGGCGAGGTCAATTCACCCCTCCACTTT. Translating gives CASSFRTGGEVNSPLHF. This chain joins TRBV27 and TRBJ1-6, with 11 bases that match TRBD1. CDR1 MNHEY and CDR2 SMNVEV come from the germline V gene (reference sequence). Trimming cost V 3 bases and J 7 bases; bases outside gene matches: 8. This CDR3 spans 17 amino acids.

This chain joins TRBV10-3 and TRBJ1-1; D perhaps matches TRBD1 (5 bases). The germline V and J ends were trimmed by 0 bases and 6 bases, with 8 bases remaining between them. Germline assignment: CDR1 ENHRY and CDR2 SYGVKD. The CDR3 extends over 13 amino acids. CDR3 residues: CAISESGAAEAFF. The CDR3 region has the DNA TGTGCCATCAGTGAGTCAGGGGCGGCTGAAGCTTTCTTT.

The CDR3 DNA reads as TGCGCCAGCAGCCAAGAAGGGAGGGAGAACTATGGCTACACCTTC. Amino acid sequence: CASSQEGRENYGYTF. This rearrangement joins TRBV4-1 to TRBJ1-2; D unresolved. The CDR3 extends over 15 amino acids. Germline loops: CDR1 MGHRA, CDR2 YSYEKL. V was cut by 0 bases and J by 2 bases, with 10 bases left in between.

This clone was seen once. The gene calls are TRBV7-9 and TRBJ1-1; D unclear. The CDR3 consists of 12 residues. Germline V lookup: CDR1 SEHNR, CDR2 FQNEAQ (reference sequence). The V gene lost 0 bases and the J gene lost 5 bases, with 4 bases spanning the gap. CDR3 residues: CASSLAETEAFF. CDR3 sequence (DNA): TGTGCCAGCAGCTTAGCGGAGACTGAAGCTTTCTTT.

The chain employs TRBV7-2 and TRBJ1-4; D is unresolved. This CDR3 contains 14 residues. The germline V gene encodes CDR1 SGHTA and CDR2 FQGNSA. V was clipped by 5 bases and J by 11 bases, with 18 bases between them. The CDR3 sequence: CASSPLPPSEKLFF. CDR3 in DNA: TGTGCCAGCAGCCCTCTTCCCCCGAGTGAGAAACTGTTTTTT.

This chain uses TRBV25-1 with TRBJ1-1, with TRBD1 as a possible D gene (6 bases). The CDR3 consists of 13 residues. With 6 bases removed from V and 4 bases from J, the gap between germline ends came to 12 bases. Germline V gene sequence: CDR1 MGHDK, CDR2 SYGVNS. The CDR3 reads CASSYRESTEAFF. The DNA of the CDR3 is TGTGCCAGCAGCTACAGGGAAAGCACTGAAGCTTTCTTT.

CDR3 loop: CASSIPGFTYNEQFF. The CDR3, as DNA: TGTGCCAGTAGTATTCCGGGTTTCACCTACAATGAGCAGTTCTTC. V is TRBV19 and J is TRBJ2-1, with D unresolved. In germline, CDR1 is LNHDA, CDR2 SQIVND (reference sequence). The CDR3 runs 15 residues. The V and J ends lost 3 bases and 2 bases respectively, with 11 bases between them.

The rearrangement joins TRBV20-1 to TRBJ1-4, with D hard to call. V was cut by 8 bases and J by 8 bases, with 12 bases left in between. CDR1 is DFQATT, CDR2 SNEGSKA, per germline (reference sequence). This CDR3 comprises 11 residues. CDR3 loop: CSPTGSEKLFF. In DNA, the CDR3 is TGCAGTCCGACGGGGAGCGAAAAACTGTTTTTT.

The chain is built from TRBV10-2 and TRBJ2-7; 9 bases are a match to TRBD2. Germline V gene sequence: CDR1 WSHSY, CDR2 SAAADI. The V segment lost 6 bases and the J segment 0 bases; nucleotides outside the gene matches: 6. There are 15 residues in the CDR3. DNA for the CDR3: TGCGCCAGCAGAACCGGGACTAGCAGCTCCTACGAGCAGTACTTC. Protein: CASRTGTSSSYEQYF.

The rearrangement joins TRBV21-1 to TRBJ2-5; the table calls TRBD2, which could not be checked here. TRBV21-1 is flagged as a pseudogene. CDR3 length equals 20 residues. The chain's CDR3 is CASGFLLAGQIRATQETQYF. CDR3 in DNA: TGTGCCAGTGGATTTCTCCTAGCGGGCCAAATCCGAGCCACTCAAGAGACCCAGTACTTC.

About this clone: Mismatch with germline at one junction end may stem from a read error. The rearrangement joins TRBV5-4 to TRBJ1-1; 8 nucleotides match TRBD1. CDR1 is SGHNT and CDR2 is YYREEE in the germline V gene (reference sequence). The length of the CDR3 is 12 residues. CDR3 DNA: TGTGCCAGCAGCCAAGAGGACAGGGTTGGAGTCTTT. Protein: CASSQEDRVGVF.

This clone was seen more than once but under ten times. The V gene is TRBV27, the J gene TRBJ2-5, with D maybe TRBD1 (6 bases). The V gene lost 5 bases and the J gene lost 4 bases, with 20 bases spanning the gap. This CDR3 spans 16 amino acids. Germline loops: CDR1 MNHEY, CDR2 SMNVEV (reference sequence). CDR3 in DNA: TGTGCCAGCAGTCTAAATCAGGGGCACGAAGGAGAGACCCAGTACTTC. Its protein product is CASSLNQGHEGETQYF.

The chain employs TRBV6-1 and TRBJ1-5; D gene unclear. Trimming left V 3 bases short and J 2 bases short, with 17 bases between. The length of the CDR3 is 17 residues. Germline V gives CDR1 MNHNS, CDR2 SASEGT. The CDR3, as DNA: TGTGCCAGCAGTGATTCATTGGGCCATAGTGGCAATCAGCCCCAGCATTTT. This sequence encodes CASSDSLGHSGNQPQHF.

The rearrangement uses TRBV29-1 and TRBJ2-1; TRBD2 agrees at 10 bases. The CDR3 sequence is 13 residues long. V was pared by 6 bases and J by 3 bases, with 2 bases of the junction left unmatched. Germline CDR1 reads SQVTM; CDR2 reads ANQGSEA. The CDR3 protein is CSVTSGRYNEQFF. The CDR3, as DNA: TGCAGCGTGACTAGCGGGCGCTACAATGAGCAGTTCTTC.